One and the same sample provided the 18 T cell receptor beta chains below, sequenced in a study of T cell changes during pregnancy in multiple sclerosis. Libraries were prepared by immunoSEQ multiplex PCR; TCRdb keeps only in-frame clonotypes and omits some of them. The sample lists under 50,000 clones, 85% to 95% occurring once. The input for sequencing was CD4+ T cells from peripheral blood mononuclear cells, taken in the second trimester of pregnancy. These receptor sequences come from a female donor in good health, enrolled as a control in a pregnancy study.

CDR3 sequence (DNA): TGTGCTAGTGGCCTAGGACAGGGGAACACCGGGGAGCTGTTTTTT. This encodes CASGLGQGNTGELFF. This rearrangement joins TRBV12-5 to TRBJ2-2; 8 bases are a match to TRBD1. In germline, CDR1 is LGHNT, CDR2 FRNRAP. This CDR3 region has 15 residues. V was pared by 6 bases and J by 1 base, with 4 bases of the junction left unmatched.

The rearrangement uses TRBV5-1 and TRBJ2-3, with D maybe TRBD2 (6 bases). The V and J ends lost 0 bases and 6 bases respectively, with 8 bases between them. CDR1 and CDR2 (germline): SGHRS, YFSETQ. The CDR3 covers 13 residues. The chain's CDR3 is CASSLERADTQYF. In DNA, the CDR3 is TGCGCCAGCAGCTTGGAGCGGGCGGATACGCAGTATTTT.

V and J are TRBV19 and TRBJ2-7; tentative D call: TRBD1 (6 bases). V was trimmed by 2 bases and J by 2 bases, leaving 7 bases between them. CDR3 length: 13 amino acids. Germline V gene lookup returns CDR1 LNHDA and CDR2 SQIVND (reference sequence). The CDR3 protein is CASSISGAYEQYF. The CDR3 DNA sequence: TGTGCCAGTAGTATATCAGGGGCCTACGAGCAGTACTTC.

CDR3 region: CASSRDNWYGYTF. CDR3 coding DNA: TGTGCCAGCAGCCGGGACAACTGGTATGGCTACACCTTC. The chain recombines TRBV2 with TRBJ1-2; TRBD1 is a possible D gene (6 bases). There are 13 residues in the CDR3. Per the germline V gene, CDR1 is SNHLY and CDR2 is FYNNEI. V was trimmed by 6 bases and J by 5 bases, leaving 13 bases between them.

The chain combines TRBV19 with TRBJ1-2, with D hard to call. V was cut by 6 bases and J by 8 bases, with 19 bases left in between. This CDR3 region has 14 residues. Germline-derived CDR1 and CDR2 are LNHDA and SQIVND (reference sequence). CDR3 sequence: CASSVGRTIGGYTF. Written as DNA, the CDR3 is TGTGCCAGTAGCGTGGGTCGCACTATCGGGGGCTACACCTTC.

V is TRBV11-3 and J is TRBJ1-1; D perhaps matches TRBD1 (5 bases). The germline CDR1 and CDR2 sequences are SGHNT and YENEEA. The V end lost 7 bases, the J end lost 6 bases, and 15 bases lay between the germline ends. This CDR3 region has 13 residues. In DNA, the CDR3 is TGTGCCAGCACCTCGGGGGGGGAGGCTGAAGCTTTCTTT. It translates to CASTSGGEAEAFF. Together with reference TRBV11-3 and TRBJ1-1, the CDR3 gives the full variable domain: EAGVVQSPRYKIIEKKQPVAFWCNPISGHNTLYWYLQNLGQGPELLIRYENEEAVDDSQLPKDRFSAERLKGVDSTLKIQPAELGDSAVYLCASTSGGEAEAFFGQGTRLTVV.

The table lists this clone with a count of one. The rearrangement links TRBV30 to TRBJ1-5; 8 bases map to TRBD1. The V segment lost 3 bases and the J segment 6 bases; nucleotides outside the gene matches: 16. CDR1 and CDR2 (germline): GTSNPN, SVGIG (reference sequence). The CDR3 is made up of 17 amino acids. The CDR3 loop is CAWRNSPGTGEGQPQHF. Here the CDR3 DNA reads TGTGCCTGGAGAAACTCACCCGGGACAGGCGAAGGTCAGCCCCAGCATTTT.

The V and J genes are TRBV7-2 and TRBJ2-1; perhaps TRBD2 as D (5 bases). The V gene lost 5 bases and the J gene lost 12 bases, with 17 bases spanning the gap. The germline V gene has CDR1 SGHTA and CDR2 FQGNSA. The CDR3 runs 13 residues. CDR3 DNA: TGTGCCAGCAGCCCTAGCCCGGGAAAGGGGCAGTTCTTC. Protein product: CASSPSPGKGQFF.

The CDR3 sequence: CASSASRDRASSYEQYF. CDR3 nucleotide sequence: TGTGCCAGCTCAGCGTCCCGGGACAGGGCAAGCTCCTACGAGCAGTACTTC. The chain joins TRBV18 to TRBJ2-7; TRBD1 aligns across 9 bases. The CDR3 spans 17 residues. Per the germline V gene, CDR1 is KGHSH and CDR2 is LQKENI. The trim removed 5 bases at V and 0 bases at J, leaving 11 bases unmatched.

The gene calls are TRBV10-3 and TRBJ1-1, with a possible D match to TRBD1 (5 bases). The CDR3 length is 14 residues. Germline CDR1 ENHRY, CDR2 SYGVKD. With 1 base removed from V and 4 bases from J, the gap between germline ends came to 10 bases. The CDR3 reads CAISEYGGGTEAFF. DNA of the CDR3: TGTGCCATCAGTGAGTATGGGGGAGGCACTGAAGCTTTCTTT.

This clone was picked up a small number of times. The chain carries TRBV6-5 and TRBJ2-7; 7 bases match TRBD1. After removal of 6 bases from V and 5 bases from J, the junction contained 10 bases not matched to a gene. This CDR3 has 14 residues. Germline CDR1 reads MNHEY; CDR2 reads SVGAGI. CDR3 coding DNA: TGTGCCAGCAGCCCGACGACAGGGAAGAACGAGCAGTACTTC. It is translated as CASSPTTGKNEQYF.

The rearrangement uses TRBV7-2 and TRBJ2-7; 8 bases are shared with TRBD2. The CDR3 is 15 residues long. Unmatched junction bases numbered 10, after V lost 5 bases and J lost 4 bases. Germline V gives CDR1 SGHTA, CDR2 FQGNSA. CDR3 region: CASSATSGPTYEQYF. CDR3 nucleotides: TGTGCCAGCAGCGCAACTAGCGGCCCTACATACGAGCAGTACTTC.

The chain combines TRBV2 with TRBJ1-3, with a tentative D call TRBD1 (5 bases). The germline V gene has CDR1 SNHLY and CDR2 FYNNEI. This CDR3 region has 13 residues. Trimming cost V 8 bases and J 3 bases, with 11 bases left between them. The CDR3 here is CASRERGGNTIYF. As DNA, the CDR3 is TGTGCCAGCCGAGAAAGGGGTGGAAACACCATATATTTT.

The chain recombines TRBV2 with TRBJ1-1; weak D call: TRBD1 (5 bases). Germline assignment: CDR1 SNHLY and CDR2 FYNNEI. V gave up 5 bases and J gave up 11 bases, with 15 bases separating them. The CDR3 length is 12 residues. The CDR3 spells CASSRWDYSAFF. CDR3 nucleotide sequence: TGTGCCAGCAGTCGTTGGGACTACTCGGCTTTCTTT.

The chain carries TRBV5-6 and TRBJ1-1; 11 positions agree with TRBD1. The trim removed 4 bases at V and 0 bases at J, leaving 5 bases unmatched. Per germline, CDR1 SGHDT and CDR2 YYEEEE. CDR3 length equals 16 residues. CDR3 DNA sequence: TGTGCCAGCAGCCCCGGGACAGGGGGTGTGAACACTGAAGCTTTCTTT. This codes for CASSPGTGGVNTEAFF.

The rearrangement links TRBV2 to TRBJ1-4; TRBD1 agrees at 7 bases. J was trimmed by 6 bases and V by 3 bases; bases with no gene match: 7. The CDR3 consists of 15 residues. Per germline, CDR1 SNHLY and CDR2 FYNNEI. The CDR3 is CASSDPPGQYEKLFF. The CDR3 nucleotides read TGTGCCAGCAGTGACCCACCGGGACAGTATGAAAAACTGTTTTTT.

The chain carries TRBV5-1 and TRBJ2-2; 14 nucleotides line up with TRBD2. Germline V gene data show CDR1 as SGHRS and CDR2 as YFSETQ. CDR3 length equals 17 residues. Germline trimming cut 3 bases from V and 6 bases from J; bases unmatched to any gene: 7. The CDR3 DNA follows: TGCGCCAGCAGCTACGCGACTAGCGGGGGGGCCTCCGGGGAGCTGTTTTTT. It translates to CASSYATSGGASGELFF.

The chain couples TRBV4-3 to TRBJ1-3; perhaps TRBD1 as D (6 bases). This CDR3 region has 16 residues. The V and J ends lost 0 bases and 8 bases respectively, with 17 bases between them. Germline CDR1 reads LGHNA; CDR2 reads YSLEER. DNA for the CDR3: TGCGCCAGCAGCCAAGATAATACGGGGGGCTTGGACACCATATATTTT. This sequence encodes CASSQDNTGGLDTIYF.